One T cell receptor (beta chain) is described in this entry. Profiled with immunoSEQ multiplex PCR; TCRdb holds only in-frame clones, not every one. Of fewer than 25,000 clones in the sample, 85% to 90% are singletons; the top ten hold 0.2% to 0.3%. The CDR3 consists of 13 residues. Looked up from germline, CDR1 is SGHTA and CDR2 is FQGNSA. V lost 1 base and J 4 bases, leaving 5 bases between the germline ends. The entry originates in a study of PD-1 blockade in classical Hodgkin lymphoma. Specified time point: newly diagnosed, previously untreated cHL patient sample. CD4+ T cells were purified from thawed PBMCs by negative selection.

The rearrangement uses TRBV7-2 and TRBJ1-5; D not resolved. The receptor was derived from a human donor with classical Hodgkin lymphoma. What was sequenced was CD4+ T cells from blood. The CDR3 coding sequence is TGTGCCAGCAGCTTAGTAGGGAATCAGCCCCAGCATTTT. Translated, it gives CASSLVGNQPQHF.